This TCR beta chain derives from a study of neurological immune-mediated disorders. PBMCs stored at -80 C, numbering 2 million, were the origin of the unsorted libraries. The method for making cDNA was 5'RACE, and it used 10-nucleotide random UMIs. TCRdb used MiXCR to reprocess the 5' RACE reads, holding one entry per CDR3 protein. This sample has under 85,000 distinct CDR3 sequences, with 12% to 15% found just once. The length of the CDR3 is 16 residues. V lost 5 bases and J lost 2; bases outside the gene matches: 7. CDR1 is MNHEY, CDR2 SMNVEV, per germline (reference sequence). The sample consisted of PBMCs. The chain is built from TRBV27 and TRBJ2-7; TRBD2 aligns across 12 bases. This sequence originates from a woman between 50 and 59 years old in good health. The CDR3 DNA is TGTGCCAGCAGTCATAGGACTAGCGGGGTGACCTACGAGCAGTACTTC. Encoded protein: CASSHRTSGVTYEQYF.